This T cell receptor (beta chain) was captured in a study of OX40 agonist ivuxolimab in advanced cancers. Study context: With a range of roughly 20 to 80, age averaged approximately 60 years, and about 82% were male.

Generated by immunoSEQ multiplex PCR, the TCRdb table keeps only in-frame clones and is missing some. Seen here are 60,000 to 90,000 clones, about nine tenths observed once, and the top ten hold 5.5% to 8%. CDR1 LNHDA and CDR2 SQIVND come from the germline V gene (reference sequence). V gave up 4 bases and J gave up 5 bases; unmatched junction bases: 5. This CDR3 has 15 amino acids. The chain links TRBV19 to TRBJ2-6; 7 bases align to TRBD1. The sequencing here drew on CD4+ or CD8+ T cells sorted from blood, taken in a trial of the OX40 agonist ivuxolimab. This clonotype was obtained from an adult with an advanced solid tumor such as melanoma, head and neck, liver or kidney cancer. CDR3 DNA: TGTGCCAGTAGTAAGGGACAGTTCCGGGCCAACGTCCTGACTTTC. This codes for CASSKGQFRANVLTF.